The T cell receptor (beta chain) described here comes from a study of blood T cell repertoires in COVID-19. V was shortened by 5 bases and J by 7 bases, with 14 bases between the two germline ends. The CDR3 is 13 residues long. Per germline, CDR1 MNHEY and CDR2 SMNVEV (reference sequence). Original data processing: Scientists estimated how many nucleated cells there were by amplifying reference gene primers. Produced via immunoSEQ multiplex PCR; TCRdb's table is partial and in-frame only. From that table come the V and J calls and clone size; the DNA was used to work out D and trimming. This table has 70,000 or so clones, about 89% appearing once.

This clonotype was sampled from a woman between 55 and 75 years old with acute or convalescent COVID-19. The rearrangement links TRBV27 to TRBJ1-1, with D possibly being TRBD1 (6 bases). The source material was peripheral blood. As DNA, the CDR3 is TGTGCCAGCAGTACAGGGTCTTTAAATGAAGCTTTCTTT. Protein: CASSTGSLNEAFF.